This T cell receptor beta chain is from a study of cytomegalovirus exposure and HLA in healthy donors. Study conclusions and caveats: In a later analysis, a missense DCLRE1C variant was linked to TCR beta V- and J-gene trimming.

The study ran its PCR with 60 Vbeta and 13 Jbeta primers. The repertoire was sequenced with immunoSEQ multiplex PCR; TCRdb's copy has only in-frame clones and lacks some. In the table there are tens of thousands of clones, roughly 77% of which are singletons. Concerning this clone: Its antigen is unknown.

Germline lookup yields CDR1 WNHNN and CDR2 SYGVQD (reference sequence). Between the trimmed V and J ends, which lost 5 bases and 9 bases, there was a span of 11 bases. CDR3 length: 13 residues. It was healthy bone marrow donors who served as donors. Absent from the records is this donor's CMV serostatus. The chain carries TRBV10-1 and TRBJ1-6; a possible D gene is TRBD1 (6 bases). Sequencing input: PBMCs. The TCR originated in a human donor in good health. CDR3 in DNA: TGCGCCAGCAGTCAGGGGAGAGCTTCACCCCTCCACTTT. Its protein product is CASSQGRASPLHF.